This T cell receptor (beta chain) was found in a study of blood T cell repertoires in COVID-19. Whole-study context: From T cells, B-cell-depleted T cells, or PBMCs came the material, which was cDNA or gDNA.

TCRdb keeps only in-frame clones here, not all; method: immunoSEQ multiplex PCR. The table lists 150,000 to 250,000 clones, 84% of them singletons. CDR1 LNHDA and CDR2 SQIVND come from the germline V gene (reference sequence). V gave up 7 bases and J gave up 0 bases, with 13 bases separating them. The CDR3 extends over 15 amino acids. Participants were aged about 18 to 100 years from roughly 26 US areas. Assignment of participants to cohorts was predicated upon participant-reported clinical history. Sample: PBMCs or T cells enriched from blood (not recorded which). The chain recombines TRBV19 with TRBJ1-3; perhaps TRBD1 as D (6 bases). The receptor's source is a man aged 40-50 years who had recovered from COVID-19. The CDR3 spells CASTYGQYSGNTIYF. The CDR3, as DNA: TGTGCCAGTACCTACGGACAGTACTCTGGAAACACCATATATTTT.